Presented here are 21 T cell receptor beta chains from one specimen sequenced in a study of blood T cell repertoires in COVID-19. This table comes from immunoSEQ multiplex PCR, and its TCRdb copy is limited to in-frame clones, with some not included. Of approximately 390,000 clones detected, over 75% appear once; the ten largest clones hold approximately 2.1%. The sequencing input was PBMCs or T cells enriched from blood (not recorded which). All receptors come from a woman aged 40-49 years with acute COVID-19.

The CDR3 DNA reads TGTGCCAGCAGGTTAGGCAGGGGTGGAGATACGCAGTATTTT. This encodes CASRLGRGGDTQYF. V usage is TRBV2 and J usage is TRBJ2-3, with a weak D call TRBD1 (6 bases). V lost 6 bases, J lost 5 bases, and 15 bases lay in between. Germline CDR1 is SNHLY and CDR2 is FYNNEI. The CDR3 has 14 residues.

This rearrangement joins TRBV20-1 to TRBJ2-3; no firm D call. Germline CDR1 reads DFQATT; CDR2 reads SNEGSKA (reference sequence). V gave up 6 bases and J gave up 5 bases, with 9 bases separating them. The CDR3 has 11 amino acids. As DNA, the CDR3 is TGCAGTGCCGCGACGGGAGATACGCAGTATTTT. This codes for CSAATGDTQYF.

The chain has TRBV7-9 and TRBJ1-3; D unresolved. Trimming left V 1 base short and J 4 bases short, with 8 bases between. Germline V gene sequence: CDR1 SEHNR, CDR2 FQNEAQ (reference sequence). The CDR3 contains 14 residues. The CDR3 DNA is TGTGCCAGCAGCTTAGTTGGACTCGGAAACACCATATATTTT. It codes for CASSLVGLGNTIYF.

To note about this clone: Additional DNA sequences in this sample encode the identical CDR3. This chain uses TRBV5-4 with TRBJ2-7; TRBD2 might be the D (5 bases). The V and J ends lost 2 bases and 0 bases respectively, with 6 bases between them. Germline assignment: CDR1 SGHNT and CDR2 YYREEE (reference sequence). This CDR3 has 13 residues. CDR3 sequence reads: CASSFRGSYEQYF. Written as DNA, the CDR3 is TGTGCCAGCAGCTTCCGGGGCTCCTACGAGCAGTACTTC. The variable domain in full, completed from reference TRBV5-4 and TRBJ2-7, reads ETGVTQSPTHLIKTRGQQVTLRCSSQSGHNTVSWYQQALGQGPQFIFQYYREEENGRGNFPPRFSGLQFPNYSSELNVNALELDDSALYLCASSFRGSYEQYFGPGTRLTVT.

The chain employs TRBV6-5 and TRBJ1-3, with a tentative D call TRBD1 (5 bases). This CDR3 is 14 amino acids long. Trimming left V 6 bases short and J 0 bases short, with 9 bases between. Germline-derived CDR1 and CDR2 are MNHEY and SVGAGI. CDR3 in DNA: TGTGCCAGCAGGACAGTAGCCTCTGGAAACACCATATATTTT. It is translated as CASRTVASGNTIYF.

V is TRBV6-5 and J is TRBJ2-7, with TRBD2 matching over 7 bases. Germline CDR1 MNHEY, CDR2 SVGAGI. This CDR3 comprises 14 residues. V gave up 7 bases and J gave up 2 bases; unmatched junction bases: 8. The CDR3 DNA sequence: TGTGCCAGCACTCTGGCGGGGGATCCCTACGAGCAGTACTTC. This sequence encodes CASTLAGDPYEQYF.

The chain joins TRBV24-1 to TRBJ2-7; D uncertain. The V end was cut by 7 bases, the J end by 0 bases, with 9 bases between. Germline CDR1 KGHDR, CDR2 SFDVKD. There are 13 residues in the CDR3. The CDR3 nucleotides are TGTGCCACCAGCGACTGGAACTCCTACGAGCAGTACTTC. It codes for CATSDWNSYEQYF.

The rearrangement joins TRBV3-1 (or the pseudogene TRBV3-2) to TRBJ1-1; possible D gene TRBD1, 6 bases. This CDR3 region has 14 residues. V was cut by 2 bases and J by 1 base, with 8 bases left in between. The germline CDR1 and CDR2 sequences are LGHDT and YNNKEL (reference sequence). For the CDR3, the DNA is TGTGCCAGCAGCCAAACAGGGCCGAACACTGAAGCTTTCTTT. It yields the protein CASSQTGPNTEAFF.

This chain connects TRBV7-2 to TRBJ2-1, with 9 bases identical to TRBD2. This CDR3 is 15 amino acids long. Per the germline V gene, CDR1 is SGHTA and CDR2 is FQGNSA. With V trimmed by 5 bases and J by 1 base, 3 bases remained unmatched. The CDR3 protein is CASSKSGGSYNEQFF. The CDR3 nucleotides are TGTGCCAGCAGCAAAAGCGGGGGGTCCTACAATGAGCAGTTCTTC.

The chain carries TRBV5-3 and TRBJ1-1, with a weak D call TRBD1 (5 bases). TRBV5-3 is flagged as an ORF with uncertain function. The V and J ends lost 6 bases and 1 base respectively, with 13 bases between them. The CDR3 length is 14 residues. CDR3 loop: CARNLQDANTEAFF. CDR3 coding DNA: TGTGCCAGAAACCTACAGGACGCGAACACTGAAGCTTTCTTT.

This rearrangement joins TRBV9 to TRBJ1-1; D is unclear. The CDR3 sequence is 14 residues long. Germline V CDR1 and CDR2: SGDLS, YYNGEE. V was pared by 4 bases and J by 1 base, with 11 bases between. CDR3 DNA sequence: TGTGCCAGCAGCACAAGAGCGGCGAACACTGAAGCTTTCTTT. It encodes CASSTRAANTEAFF.

The chain carries TRBV18 and TRBJ2-3, with D tentatively TRBD2 (6 bases). CDR1 and CDR2 (germline): KGHSH, LQKENI. The CDR3 has 17 amino acids. V lost 3 bases to trimming and J lost 0 bases, with 16 bases between them. CDR3 DNA: TGTGCCAGCTCACCGGAGGGGACTCTCCCTAGCACAGATACGCAGTATTTT. This codes for CASSPEGTLPSTDTQYF.

This clone appeared a few times. V is TRBV7-6 and J is TRBJ2-1; 12 nucleotides agree with TRBD1. The germline V gene encodes CDR1 SGHVS and CDR2 FNYEAQ. The CDR3 is 17 amino acids. The ends lost 5 bases at V and 4 bases at J; junction bases unmatched: 9. DNA of the CDR3: TGTGCCAGCAGCCCAGGGACAGGGGGCGCCACGTACAATGAGCAGTTCTTC. Translation: CASSPGTGGATYNEQFF.

The chain joins TRBV5-1 to TRBJ2-7; 8 positions agree with TRBD1. The germline V gene encodes CDR1 SGHRS and CDR2 YFSETQ. Trimming removed 0 bases from V and 3 bases from J; junction bases left unmatched: 5. The CDR3 sequence is 15 residues long. The CDR3 here is CASSLAGQADYEQYF. The CDR3 DNA follows: TGCGCCAGCAGCTTGGCGGGACAGGCGGACTACGAGCAGTACTTC.

This chain joins TRBV27 and TRBJ1-2, with 7 bases fitting TRBD1. CDR3 length: 20 residues. Per germline, CDR1 MNHEY and CDR2 SMNVEV (reference sequence). V was pared by 1 base and J by 0 bases, with 17 bases of the junction left unmatched. CDR3 bases: TGTGCCAGCAGTTTATTCCCGGGACAGCAGGGAGGCGGTTCTAACTATGGCTACACCTTC. Its protein is CASSLFPGQQGGGSNYGYTF.

The chain combines TRBV27 with TRBJ2-3; D gene ambiguous. V was pared by 0 bases and J by 2 bases, with 3 bases between. The CDR3 is 13 residues long. Germline-derived CDR1 and CDR2 are MNHEY and SMNVEV (reference sequence). The DNA of the CDR3 is TGTGCCAGCAGTTTATCCTACACAGATACGCAGTATTTT. Translated: CASSLSYTDTQYF.

This rearrangement joins TRBV19 to TRBJ1-6, with 8 bases that match TRBD1. Germline CDR1 reads LNHDA; CDR2 reads SQIVND (reference sequence). CDR3 length: 16 amino acids. V lost 0 bases to trimming and J lost 10 bases; unmatched junction nucleotides: 8. The CDR3, as DNA: TGTGCCAGTAGTATAGAAGGACAGGGTGAAGGCTCACCCCTCCACTTT. Protein sequence: CASSIEGQGEGSPLHF.

V and J are TRBV7-9 and TRBJ1-1; D call uncertain. This CDR3 is built from 13 residues. V lost 0 bases and J lost 6, with 8 bases in between. The germline V gene has CDR1 SEHNR and CDR2 FQNEAQ (reference sequence). The CDR3 nucleotides are TGTGCCAGCAGCTTAGCGCAAACTCCTGAAGCTTTCTTT. Its protein is CASSLAQTPEAFF.

The chain carries TRBV18 and TRBJ1-6; 9 bases match TRBD1. J lost 5 bases, V lost 5 bases, and 4 bases had no gene match. CDR1 KGHSH and CDR2 LQKENI come from the germline V gene. The CDR3 consists of 15 residues. As DNA, the CDR3 is TGTGCCAGCTCAAGGGGACAGGGCCATAATTCACCCCTCCACTTT. Amino acid sequence: CASSRGQGHNSPLHF.

V and J are TRBV6-1 and TRBJ1-5; D ambiguous. Trimming left V 2 bases short and J 1 base short, with 9 bases between. CDR3 length equals 15 residues. CDR1 is MNHNS and CDR2 is SASEGT in the germline V gene. The CDR3 reads CASSELAGSNQPQHF. The CDR3 DNA is TGTGCCAGCAGTGAACTCGCAGGAAGCAATCAGCCCCAGCATTTT.

The V call is TRBV5-1, the J call TRBJ1-2; 11 bases map to TRBD1. This CDR3 has 13 residues. CDR1 is SGHRS, CDR2 YFSETQ, per germline. The trim removed 7 bases at V and 8 bases at J, leaving 7 bases unmatched. The CDR3 DNA reads TGCGCCAGCGGCCCGGGACAGGGGGGAGGCTACACCTTC. It is translated as CASGPGQGGGYTF.